The next 30 T cell receptor beta chains were all read from a single sample in a study of blood T cell repertoires in COVID-19. The table came from immunoSEQ multiplex PCR; TCRdb's copy has only in-frame clones and leaves some out. The sample holds 450,000 to 500,000 clones, 80% to 90% seen once. The sequencing input was PBMCs or T cells enriched from blood (not recorded which). The receptors originated from a woman aged 55-69 years who had recovered from COVID-19.

This chain links TRBV7-8 with TRBJ2-2; maybe TRBD1 (6 bases). The germline V gene has CDR1 SGHVS and CDR2 FQNEAQ. V was trimmed by 6 bases and J by 3 bases, leaving 11 bases between them. The CDR3 has 14 residues. The CDR3 protein is CASRQQGYTGELFF. The CDR3 DNA reads TGTGCCAGCAGGCAACAGGGATACACCGGGGAGCTGTTTTTT. The full variable domain, its missing parts supplied by reference TRBV7-8 and TRBJ2-2, is GAGVSQSPRYKVAKRGQDVALRCDPISGHVSLFWYQQALGQGPEFLTYFQNEAQLDKSGLPSDRFFAERPEGSVSTLKIQRTQQEDSAVYLCASRQQGYTGELFFGEGSRLTVL.

This chain links TRBV7-2 with TRBJ1-1; D remains ambiguous. V lost 1 base and J 1 base, leaving 7 bases between the germline ends. CDR3 length equals 14 residues. The germline V gene encodes CDR1 SGHTA and CDR2 FQGNSA. In DNA form, the CDR3 reads TGTGCCAGCAGCTTAGTTTCTACGAACACTGAAGCTTTCTTT. Its protein product is CASSLVSTNTEAFF.

The gene calls are TRBV6-2 or TRBV6-3 and TRBJ2-1; TRBD2 matches 9 bases. The CDR3 has 14 residues. V was pared by 6 bases and J by 6 bases, with 6 bases of the junction left unmatched. CDR1 is MNHEY and CDR2 is SVGEGT in the germline V gene. DNA for the CDR3: TGTGCCAGCAGCCCTAGCGGGGCTCCCAATGAGCAGTTCTTC. Amino acids: CASSPSGAPNEQFF.

This chain joins TRBV11-2 and TRBJ2-7; the D gene is possibly TRBD1 (6 bases). V was cut by 3 bases and J by 7 bases, with 16 bases left in between. The CDR3 is 14 residues long. The germline CDR1 and CDR2 sequences are SGHAT and FQNNGV. CDR3 coding DNA: TGTGCCAGCAGCTTCAGTCAGGGGCCGTGGGAGCAGTACGTC. The encoded protein is CASSFSQGPWEQYV.

Details on this clone: The identical CDR3 is also encoded by other nucleotide sequences in the sample. The rearrangement joins TRBV5-1 to TRBJ2-1, with D perhaps TRBD2 (6 bases). Germline values: CDR1 SGHRS, CDR2 YFSETQ. Trimming cost V 5 bases and J 0 bases, with 12 bases left between them. CDR3 length: 15 amino acids. CDR3 nucleotides: TGCGCCAGCAGGCCTCAGGGAGGCTCCTACAATGAGCAGTTCTTC. This encodes CASRPQGGSYNEQFF.

Only one count was recorded for this clone. The chain joins TRBV3-1 (or the pseudogene TRBV3-2) to TRBJ2-1; D unresolved. The CDR3 has 16 residues. Germline CDR1 LGHDT, CDR2 YNNKEL (reference sequence). Trimming left V 1 base short and J 4 bases short, with 14 bases between. CDR3 region: CASSQGLTELYNEQFF. The CDR3 coding sequence is TGTGCCAGCAGCCAAGGGTTAACTGAACTATACAATGAGCAGTTCTTC.

This sequence joins TRBV6-5 and TRBJ1-2; D unclear. Trimming took off 4 bases at V and 5 bases at J, with 5 bases between the two ends. This CDR3 spans 11 amino acids. Germline V CDR1 and CDR2: MNHEY, SVGAGI. The CDR3 region has the DNA TGTGCCAGCAGTTCCCGTTATGGCTACACCTTC. Its translation is CASSSRYGYTF.

The V gene is TRBV6-5, the J gene TRBJ2-3; D possibly corresponds to TRBD1 (6 bases). The V and J ends lost 2 bases and 4 bases respectively, with 10 bases between them. This CDR3 has 14 amino acids. Germline-derived CDR1 and CDR2 are MNHEY and SVGAGI. This chain's CDR3 is CASSYRGGPDTQYF. CDR3 nucleotide sequence: TGTGCCAGCAGTTACCGTGGGGGCCCAGATACGCAGTATTTT.

The J gene is TRBJ2-7, the V gene TRBV5-1, with D tentatively TRBD2 (6 bases). Looked up from germline, CDR1 is SGHRS and CDR2 is YFSETQ. With 3 bases removed from V and 0 bases from J, the gap between germline ends came to 19 bases. The CDR3 covers 17 residues. CDR3 bases: TGCGCCAGCAGCTATCAAGCAGGAGGGCTGGGCTCCTACGAGCAGTACTTC. Protein sequence: CASSYQAGGLGSYEQYF.

This chain links TRBV4-1 with TRBJ1-5; TRBD1 is a possible D gene (5 bases). The CDR3 has 18 amino acids. Trimming took off 0 bases at V and 2 bases at J, with 17 bases between the two ends. Germline CDR1 is MGHRA and CDR2 is YSYEKL. Here the CDR3 reads CASSQEIGRRVGNQPQHF. In DNA, the CDR3 is TGCGCCAGCAGCCAAGAGATTGGACGCAGGGTCGGCAATCAGCCCCAGCATTTT.

There are a few counts of this clone. The genes are TRBV19 and TRBJ2-1; D is ambiguous. This CDR3 region has 14 residues. V shed 5 bases and J shed 0 bases, with 8 bases lying between them. CDR1 LNHDA and CDR2 SQIVND come from the germline V gene (reference sequence). The CDR3 DNA reads as TGTGCCAGTAGTCCACAGAGCTCCTACAATGAGCAGTTCTTC. This encodes CASSPQSSYNEQFF.

The J gene is TRBJ1-2, the V gene TRBV19; TRBD1 is a possible D gene (6 bases). The germline V gene encodes CDR1 LNHDA and CDR2 SQIVND (reference sequence). This CDR3 contains 17 residues. V dropped 5 bases and J dropped 2 bases, with 21 bases sitting between them. CDR3 loop: CASSDGGHLIGNYGYTF. In nucleotides, the CDR3 is TGTGCCAGTAGTGATGGGGGACACCTAATTGGGAACTATGGCTACACCTTC. Full variable domain (outside the CDR3, taken from reference TRBV19 and TRBJ1-2): DGGITQSPKYLFRKEGQNVTLSCEQNLNHDAMYWYRQDPGQGLRLIYYSQIVNDFQKGDIAEGYSVSREKKESFPLTVTSAQKNPTAFYLCASSDGGHLIGNYGYTFGSGTRLTVV.

In DNA form, the CDR3 reads TGTGCCAGCAGTGACACCGGGACAGCCTCGAACACCGGGGAGCTGTTTTTT. It encodes CASSDTGTASNTGELFF. The chain is built from TRBV6-1 and TRBJ2-2; TRBD1 agrees at 7 bases. Looked up from germline, CDR1 is MNHNS and CDR2 is SASEGT. The V segment lost 3 bases and the J segment 0 bases; nucleotides outside the gene matches: 7. This CDR3 contains 17 residues.

The chain uses TRBV19 and TRBJ1-2; unclear D gene. The V end lost 6 bases, the J end lost 0 bases, and 8 bases lay between the germline ends. This CDR3 is 13 amino acids long. Germline V gives CDR1 LNHDA, CDR2 SQIVND (reference sequence). DNA for the CDR3: TGTGCCAGTAGCGATACGGCTAACTATGGCTACACCTTC. Its translation: CASSDTANYGYTF.

V is TRBV2 and J is TRBJ1-1; D may be TRBD1 (6 bases). This CDR3 is 12 amino acids long. Between the trimmed V and J ends, which lost 3 bases and 9 bases, there was a span of 11 bases. CDR1 is SNHLY, CDR2 FYNNEI, per germline. CDR3 protein: CASSEGTSQAFF. The CDR3, as DNA: TGTGCCAGCAGTGAGGGGACAAGCCAAGCTTTCTTT. The full variable domain, completed using reference TRBV2 and TRBJ1-1, is EPEVTQTPSHQVTQMGQEVILRCVPISNHLYFYWYRQILGQKVEFLVSFYNNEISEKSEIFDDQFSVERPDGSNFTLKIRSTKLEDSAMYFCASSEGTSQAFFGQGTRLTVV.

J is TRBJ2-7 and V is TRBV11-2; D gene uncertain. V was trimmed by 5 bases and J by 4 bases, leaving 12 bases between them. Germline V gene lookup returns CDR1 SGHAT and CDR2 FQNNGV. The CDR3 spans 13 residues. The CDR3 region is CASSLIQVYEQYV. CDR3 DNA sequence: TGTGCCAGCAGCCTAATCCAGGTATACGAGCAGTACGTC.

This chain uses TRBV2 with TRBJ2-4; tentatively, D is TRBD2 (6 bases). The CDR3 has 15 residues. Germline V gives CDR1 SNHLY, CDR2 FYNNEI. V gave up 3 bases and J gave up 0 bases, with 9 bases separating them. CDR3 in DNA: TGTGCCAGCAGTGATGGAGGGCTAGCCAAAAACATTCAGTACTTC. It specifies CASSDGGLAKNIQYF. The whole variable domain, remainder taken from reference TRBV2 and TRBJ2-4, is EPEVTQTPSHQVTQMGQEVILRCVPISNHLYFYWYRQILGQKVEFLVSFYNNEISEKSEIFDDQFSVERPDGSNFTLKIRSTKLEDSAMYFCASSDGGLAKNIQYFGAGTRLSVL.

This clone showed up many times. CDR3 sequence (DNA): TGTGCCAGCAGTTTCAACCCGACAGGAGAGCAGTTCTTC. Amino acids: CASSFNPTGEQFF. This chain joins TRBV12-3 or TRBV12-4 and TRBJ2-1; maybe TRBD1 (6 bases). The CDR3 runs 13 residues. The V and J ends lost 3 bases and 10 bases respectively, with 13 bases between them.

This clone has only one observation. The chain couples TRBV30 to TRBJ2-2; 9 bases align to TRBD2. CDR3 length: 17 residues. Germline V gives CDR1 GTSNPN, CDR2 SVGIG (reference sequence). Unmatched junction bases numbered 12, after V lost 2 bases and J lost 5 bases. DNA of the CDR3: TGTGCCTGGAGTAATTCCTGGGTAGCGGGGGTTACCGGGGAGCTGTTTTTT. The encoded protein is CAWSNSWVAGVTGELFF. Full variable domain (remainder filled in from reference TRBV30 and TRBJ2-2): SQTIHQWPATLVQPVGSPLSLECTVEGTSNPNLYWYRQAAGRGLQLLFYSVGIGQISSEVPQNLSASRPQDRQFILSSKKLLLSDSGFYLCAWSNSWVAGVTGELFFGEGSRLTVL.

V is TRBV2 and J is TRBJ1-2; D unclear. The CDR3 consists of 15 residues. Trimming removed 0 bases from V and 4 bases from J, with 12 bases in between. Germline V gene lookup returns CDR1 SNHLY and CDR2 FYNNEI. CDR3 DNA sequence: TGTGCCAGCAGTGAAGCGCGTCAGGCCCTCTATGGCTACACCTTC. Amino acid sequence: CASSEARQALYGYTF.

The gene calls are TRBV5-1 and TRBJ2-5; TRBD2 agrees at 12 bases. Germline V gene lookup returns CDR1 SGHRS and CDR2 YFSETQ. Trimming cost V 5 bases and J 3 bases; bases outside gene matches: 2. The CDR3 loop spans 14 amino acids. Here the CDR3 reads CASRGLAGKETQYF. In DNA form, the CDR3 reads TGCGCCAGCAGAGGACTAGCGGGGAAAGAGACCCAGTACTTC.

The chain joins TRBV5-1 to TRBJ2-6; 7 bases fit TRBD1. Germline V CDR1 and CDR2: SGHRS, YFSETQ. Trimming at V came to 4 bases and at J to 4 bases, leaving 14 bases not matched to a gene. This CDR3 has 18 residues. For the CDR3, the DNA is TGCGCCAGCAGCCTCGGACAGGCGTCGCCCTTCGGGGCCAACGTCCTGACTTTC. Its protein product is CASSLGQASPFGANVLTF.

V and J are TRBV19 and TRBJ1-5; D is undetermined. The CDR3 is 15 amino acids. Trimming cost V 3 bases and J 3 bases, with 12 bases left between them. Germline CDR1 reads LNHDA; CDR2 reads SQIVND (reference sequence). CDR3: CASSILDGNNQPQHF. The CDR3 bases are TGTGCCAGTAGTATCCTGGACGGGAACAATCAGCCCCAGCATTTT.

This clone was detected once. The chain carries TRBV12-5 and TRBJ2-3; tentative D call: TRBD2 (7 bases). CDR1 and CDR2 from the germline V gene are LGHNT and FRNRAP. The CDR3 length is 14 residues. Trimming left V 3 bases short and J 6 bases short, with 13 bases between. The CDR3 sequence: CASGLFGGADTQYF. CDR3 DNA: TGTGCTAGTGGTTTATTTGGGGGGGCGGATACGCAGTATTTT. Variable domain in full (rest from reference TRBV12-5 and TRBJ2-3): DARVTQTPRHKVTEMGQEVTMRCQPILGHNTVFWYRQTMMQGLELLAYFRNRAPLDDSGMPKDRFSAEMPDATLATLKIQPSEPRDSAVYFCASGLFGGADTQYFGPGTRLTVL.

The rearrangement uses TRBV18 and TRBJ1-6; 9 nucleotides align to TRBD1. The J segment lost 9 bases and the V segment lost 2 bases, leaving 11 bases of the junction unmatched. The CDR3 has 17 residues. The germline V gene has CDR1 KGHSH and CDR2 LQKENI. CDR3 sequence reads: CASSPGGTGQGSSPLHF. CDR3 DNA sequence: TGTGCCAGCTCACCAGGGGGCACTGGACAGGGGAGTTCACCCCTCCACTTT.

The genes are TRBV2 and TRBJ1-4; tentative D call: TRBD1 (6 bases). This CDR3 region has 12 residues. Between the trimmed V and J ends, which lost 6 bases and 8 bases, there was a span of 10 bases. Germline CDR1 is SNHLY and CDR2 is FYNNEI. CDR3 sequence: CASRYTGEKLFF. DNA for the CDR3: TGTGCCAGCAGGTACACAGGGGAAAAACTGTTTTTT.

The chain is built from TRBV9 and TRBJ2-2; TRBD2 matches 8 bases. CDR3 length: 15 residues. V dropped 9 bases and J dropped 2; count of bases not matched to a gene: 9. CDR1 is SGDLS, CDR2 YYNGEE, per germline. The CDR3 DNA reads TGTGCCACGAACCCCGGGGGGGCCAACACCGGGGAGCTGTTTTTT. Translation gives CATNPGGANTGELFF.

This chain connects TRBV4-1 to TRBJ2-3, with 9 bases lining up with TRBD2. Trimming at V came to 4 bases and at J to 3 bases, leaving 20 bases not matched to a gene. The CDR3 runs to 20 residues. Germline CDR1 reads MGHRA; CDR2 reads YSYEKL. The CDR3 here is CASSPLARGGRGDRTDTQYF. CDR3 in DNA: TGCGCCAGCAGCCCGTTGGCGCGGGGGGGCAGGGGTGATAGGACAGATACGCAGTATTTT.

CDR3 sequence (DNA): TGTGCCAGCAATCCCGGGACAGGGAACGCAGATACGCAGTATTTT. Translating it yields CASNPGTGNADTQYF. The V call is TRBV28, the J call TRBJ2-3; 9 nucleotides line up with TRBD1. CDR1 is MDHEN and CDR2 is SYDVKM in the germline V gene. Trimming took 7 bases from V and 4 from J; bases not matched to a gene: 9. The CDR3 is 15 amino acids.

The chain is built from TRBV6-5 and TRBJ1-1, with unresolved D. Trimming removed 5 bases at V and 4 bases at J, with 5 bases between. The CDR3 totals 11 residues. In germline, CDR1 is MNHEY, CDR2 SVGAGI. The CDR3 DNA reads as TGTGCCAGCAGTCCGCGCACTGAAGCTTTCTTT. Translation gives CASSPRTEAFF.